This paragraph reports one T cell receptor delta chain. The clone's antigen remains unknown. A far larger clone is a single base away, which makes a read error likely. Other DNA variants within this sample encode the same CDR3. The data derive from a study of γδ T cells in repeated Plasmodium falciparum infection (dated by TCRdb to 2020 to 2023). Regarding the study in general: The natural-infection arm enrolled Malian children exposed to intense seasonal malaria transmission, compared against age and gender matched Australian children. Several malaria-naive U.S. adults underwent four controlled human malaria infections by bites from P. falciparum NF54-infected Anopheles stephensi mosquitoes over roughly 580 days. Controlled-infection subjects were sampled at baseline, immediately before selected infections, and 21 days after each infection. Malian gammadelta TCR repertoires were analysed cross-sectionally during no-transmission periods and longitudinally across acute febrile malaria episodes. Using both natural infection in Mali and controlled human malaria infection, the study looked at the way repeated Plasmodium falciparum infection shapes the human gammadelta T cell repertoire. General conclusions and limits of the study: Across time and infection, the Vgamma9/Vdelta2+ TCR repertoires showed a highly stable polyclonal makeup, with many TCRgamma sequences overlapping between individuals. Waves of new clonotype selection in Vdelta2-negative, largely Vdelta1+, gammadelta TCR repertoires appeared to be driven by repeated controlled infections. Because the controlled-infection cohort was small, analysis of inter-individual variability in gammadelta T cell responses was limited. Compared with Australian children, Malian children appeared to have Vdelta2-negative gammadelta TCR repertoires that were more clonally expanded, less diverse and less shared. The Malian cohort came from a small rural village of predominantly one ethnic group, limiting generalizability.

The germline V gene specifies TSWWSYY as CDR1 and QGS as CDR2. The CDR3, from cysteine to phenylalanine, totals 22 residues. Only the CDR3 region is kept as DNA, spanning 66 bases read in frame from base 1. The receptor library was made with multiplex PCR. For sequencing, an Illumina MiSeq was employed. Each sorted gammadelta T cell sample was sequenced for both the TCR gamma (TRG) and TCR delta (TRD) chains. On the study's bioinformatics: Clonotype tree plots, accumulated frequency of the top 20 clonotypes, diversity index (DI) and D75 metrics were included in the repertoire analyses. TCRdb reanalyzed the public reads with the CATT caller, and identical DNA sequences were merged afterwards. The V and J calls, along with clone size, are taken from TCRdb and not from the paper's own processing. The sample table holds roughly 90,000 delta-chain clones, of which over 0.75% were seen once. The ten biggest clones cover 9.5% to 10% of the sample.

Vgamma9/Vdelta2+ and Vdelta2-negative gammadelta T cell populations were flow-sorted from peripheral blood mononuclear cells for bulk TCR repertoire analysis. The source of this sequence is a pool of human donors (malaria-infected and uninfected, not separated). Material: gamma-delta T cells from blood. Recombination connected TRDV1 to TRDJ1, and 10 bases in between align with TRDD3. The sequenced DNA is TGTGCCCTTGGGGACGTAACCGGGGCCCTCTGGGGGGATACGACCTACACCGATAAACTCATCTTT. Translation gives CALGDVTGALWGDTTYTDKLIF.